The 27 T cell receptor beta chains below all came from one sample that was sequenced in a study of cytomegalovirus exposure and HLA in healthy donors. Primers: 60 Vbeta forward and 13 Jbeta reverse. The protocol was immunoSEQ multiplex PCR, while the TCRdb copy is restricted to in-frame clones and leaves out a portion. The data contain about 150,000 clones, approximately 72% of them singletons. The sequenced sample consisted of PBMCs. The receptors shown here come from a man younger than 35 in good health and CMV-seronegative.

The chain uses TRBV7-2 and TRBJ2-7, with TRBD2 matching over 9 bases. CDR1 SGHTA and CDR2 FQGNSA come from the germline V gene. V gave up 3 bases and J gave up 2 bases; unmatched junction bases: 5. CDR3 length equals 15 residues. The chain's CDR3 is CASSFSGSLPYEQYF. CDR3 coding DNA: TGTGCCAGCAGCTTTAGCGGGAGTCTTCCCTACGAGCAGTACTTC.

V and J are TRBV6-5 and TRBJ2-5; 9 bases agree with TRBD2. Germline assignment: CDR1 MNHEY and CDR2 SVGAGI. V was pared by 2 bases and J by 5 bases, with 6 bases of the junction left unmatched. There are 15 residues in the CDR3. CDR3 coding DNA: TGTGCCAGCAGTTACATAGCGGGAGTACTGGAGACCCAGTACTTC. Encoded protein: CASSYIAGVLETQYF.

The J gene is TRBJ1-6, the V gene TRBV5-4; no clear D gene. Looked up from germline, CDR1 is SGHNT and CDR2 is YYREEE (reference sequence). The ends were cut back, 0 bases at V and 9 bases at J, with 13 bases in the middle. The CDR3 runs 15 residues. The CDR3 nucleotides read TGTGCCAGCAGCTTGGATCGCGGTTATCTTTCACCCCTCCACTTT. It codes for CASSLDRGYLSPLHF.

J is TRBJ2-2 and V is TRBV5-1, with D perhaps TRBD1 (6 bases). V was clipped by 1 base and J by 5 bases, with 12 bases between them. CDR1 is SGHRS, CDR2 YFSETQ, per germline. This CDR3 is 15 amino acids long. The CDR3 DNA sequence: TGCGCCAGCAGCTTGCCGGGACAACCTACCGGGGAGCTGTTTTTT. Its translation: CASSLPGQPTGELFF.

The chain employs TRBV10-1 and TRBJ1-3; D ambiguous. The CDR3 is 14 amino acids. Trimming took 8 bases from V and 0 from J, leaving 11 bases between them. Germline loops: CDR1 WNHNN, CDR2 SYGVQD (reference sequence). The chain's CDR3 is CASQPGNSGNTIYF. The CDR3 DNA follows: TGCGCCAGCCAGCCGGGTAACTCTGGAAACACCATATATTTT.

The chain joins TRBV7-2 to TRBJ2-7, with 7 positions matching TRBD2. The CDR3 totals 15 residues. The trim removed 0 bases at V and 2 bases at J, leaving 4 bases unmatched. The germline V gene has CDR1 SGHTA and CDR2 FQGNSA. CDR3 bases: TGTGCCAGCAGCTTAGCGGAGGGAGGGCCCTACGAGCAGTACTTC. This codes for CASSLAEGGPYEQYF.

The rearrangement links TRBV7-9 to TRBJ1-1; 7 nucleotides agree with TRBD1. The CDR3 extends over 14 amino acids. J was trimmed by 4 bases and V by 6 bases; bases with no gene match: 8. Germline CDR1 reads SEHNR; CDR2 reads FQNEAQ (reference sequence). The CDR3 loop is CASRNQGGFTEAFF. CDR3 nucleotides: TGTGCCAGCAGAAATCAGGGGGGTTTCACTGAAGCTTTCTTT.

This clone showed up just a few times. The chain employs TRBV9 and TRBJ2-3, with D possibly matching TRBD2 (5 bases). The germline V gene encodes CDR1 SGDLS and CDR2 YYNGEE. V dropped 1 base and J dropped 2 bases, with 8 bases sitting between them. The CDR3 extends over 14 amino acids. This CDR3 reads CASSVSGPTDTQYF. CDR3 sequence (DNA): TGTGCCAGCAGCGTAAGCGGTCCCACAGATACGCAGTATTTT.

This clone was counted only a few times. The chain joins TRBV27 to TRBJ1-1; D perhaps matches TRBD1 (5 bases). V dropped 4 bases and J dropped 6 bases, with 15 bases sitting between them. Germline CDR1 is MNHEY and CDR2 is SMNVEV (reference sequence). CDR3 size: 14 residues. The CDR3 here is CASSSPGRGAEAFF. The CDR3 region has the DNA TGTGCCAGCAGTTCCCCGGGGAGGGGAGCTGAAGCTTTCTTT.

The chain employs TRBV4-1 and TRBJ1-5; D not resolved. Germline values: CDR1 MGHRA, CDR2 YSYEKL. The CDR3 totals 17 residues. The V and J ends lost 3 bases and 2 bases respectively, with 17 bases between them. CDR3 sequence: CASSQILGEEGNQPQHF. The CDR3 nucleotides are TGCGCCAGCAGCCAGATCCTAGGAGAAGAGGGCAATCAGCCCCAGCATTTT.

The V call is TRBV10-2, the J call TRBJ2-1, with TRBD2 matching 7 bases. The CDR3 is 13 residues long. Germline CDR1 WSHSY, CDR2 SAAADI. Trimming cost V 7 bases and J 9 bases; bases outside gene matches: 9. The CDR3 nucleotides are TGCGCCAGCAACCCTGACTCGGGGGGTGAGCAGTTCTTC. It yields the protein CASNPDSGGEQFF.

The chain links TRBV15 to TRBJ2-6; the D gene is possibly TRBD2 (6 bases). This CDR3 is built from 16 residues. Germline CDR1 and CDR2: LNHNV and YYDKDF (reference sequence). Trimming shortened V by 5 bases and J by 1 base, and 12 bases separated the two germline ends. The CDR3 is CATSPRDLSGANVLTF. As DNA, the CDR3 is TGTGCCACCAGCCCCAGGGACTTGTCTGGGGCCAACGTCCTGACTTTC. Together with reference TRBV15 and TRBJ2-6, the CDR3 gives the full variable domain: DAMVIQNPRYQVTQFGKPVTLSCSQTLNHNVMYWYQQKSSQAPKLLFHYYDKDFNNEADTPDNFQSRRPNTSFCFLDIRSPGLGDTAMYLCATSPRDLSGANVLTFGAGSRLTVL.

This chain links TRBV11-2 with TRBJ2-4, with D possibly TRBD2 on 6 matching bases. Looked up from germline, CDR1 is SGHAT and CDR2 is FQNNGV. The CDR3 totals 13 residues. Trimming pared 6 bases from V and 8 bases from J, leaving 14 bases between. CDR3 in DNA: TGTGCCAGCAGGGGTTTAACGGGGGACATTCAGTACTTC. Encoded protein: CASRGLTGDIQYF.

This clone was found once. This sequence joins TRBV6-1 and TRBJ1-1, with 9 positions matching TRBD1. CDR1 and CDR2 (germline): MNHNS, SASEGT. The length of the CDR3 is 14 residues. The V segment lost 9 bases and the J segment 5 bases; nucleotides outside the gene matches: 10. This chain's CDR3 is CASHPTGGGTEAFF. The CDR3 region has the DNA TGTGCCAGTCACCCAACAGGGGGCGGAACTGAAGCTTTCTTT.

This clone came up once. The chain joins TRBV11-3 to TRBJ2-2, with 12 nucleotides matching TRBD2. This CDR3 has 16 amino acids. V was pared by 5 bases and J by 0 bases, with 1 base of the junction left unmatched. Germline V lookup: CDR1 SGHNT, CDR2 YENEEA. The CDR3 bases are TGTGCCAGCAGCCCTAGCGGGAGGGCGAACACCGGGGAGCTGTTTTTT. It encodes CASSPSGRANTGELFF.

This chain uses TRBV4-3 with TRBJ2-5; 8 nucleotides agree with TRBD1. CDR3 length: 15 residues. Germline CDR1 reads LGHNA; CDR2 reads YSLEER. With 1 base clipped from V and 4 bases from J, the junction kept 5 bases outside the gene matches. The CDR3 region has the DNA TGCGCCAGCAGCCAAGGGACAGGGCAGCCAGAGACCCAGTACTTC. Protein product: CASSQGTGQPETQYF.

The rearrangement uses TRBV29-1 and TRBJ2-3; perhaps TRBD2 as D (5 bases). CDR1 and CDR2 (germline): SQVTM, ANQGSEA. V was shortened by 1 base and J by 5 bases, with 10 bases between the two germline ends. This CDR3 region has 13 residues. The CDR3 coding sequence is TGCAGCGTTGAAGGGGGAGATGAAGATACGCAGTATTTT. Its translation is CSVEGGDEDTQYF.

The chain recombines TRBV30 with TRBJ2-7, with TRBD1 identical over 8 bases. The CDR3 is 13 amino acids. CDR1 and CDR2 from the germline V gene are GTSNPN and SVGIG (reference sequence). CDR3: CAFDRGGTYEQYF. The CDR3 coding sequence is TGTGCGTTCGACAGGGGTGGAACCTACGAGCAGTACTTC.

The gene calls are TRBV4-3 and TRBJ2-3; D may be TRBD2 (5 bases). The CDR3 extends over 14 amino acids. Germline V CDR1 and CDR2: LGHNA, YSLEER. The ends were cut back, 1 base at V and 5 bases at J, with 10 bases in the middle. The CDR3 loop reads CASSQAGLEDTQYF. The CDR3 DNA follows: TGCGCCAGCAGCCAAGCCGGACTCGAAGATACGCAGTATTTT.

The rearrangement joins TRBV4-1 to TRBJ1-2; D perhaps matches TRBD1 (6 bases). V gave up 5 bases and J gave up 7 bases, with 17 bases separating them. Germline V CDR1 and CDR2: MGHRA, YSYEKL. The CDR3 has 14 amino acids. CDR3 DNA sequence: TGCGCCAGCAGCAAACCCGGCAGGGGTGGTGGCTACACCTTC. Translation gives CASSKPGRGGGYTF.

The chain combines TRBV28 with TRBJ2-1; D is possibly TRBD2 (5 bases). Looked up from germline, CDR1 is MDHEN and CDR2 is SYDVKM. The CDR3 contains 13 residues. The ends were cut back, 5 bases at V and 9 bases at J, with 14 bases in the middle. CDR3 DNA: TGTGCCAGCAGTCCCCGGACTCTGGGTGAGCAGTTCTTC. Its protein product is CASSPRTLGEQFF.

The rearrangement joins TRBV18 to TRBJ2-6; 7 positions agree with TRBD2. CDR3 length: 19 amino acids. The V gene's germline CDR1 is KGHSH and CDR2 LQKENI. J gave up 0 bases and V 1 base, and 9 bases lay outside the gene matches. CDR3 nucleotide sequence: TGTGCCAGCTCACCACTTCCCCCTAGCGGTTACTCTGGGGCCAACGTCCTGACTTTC. Translation: CASSPLPPSGYSGANVLTF. The whole variable domain, filled in from reference TRBV18 and TRBJ2-6, reads NAGVMQNPRHLVRRRGQEARLRCSPMKGHSHVYWYRQLPEEGLKFMVYLQKENIIDESGMPKERFSAEFPKEGPSILRIQQVVRGDSAAYFCASSPLPPSGYSGANVLTFGAGSRLTVL.

The chain uses TRBV4-3 and TRBJ2-1, with 10 bases aligning to TRBD2. The V segment lost 4 bases and the J segment 8 bases; nucleotides outside the gene matches: 17. CDR1 is LGHNA, CDR2 YSLEER, per germline. This CDR3 contains 18 residues. The CDR3 sequence is CASSPLAGAATERDEQFF. For the CDR3, the DNA is TGCGCCAGCAGCCCCCTAGCGGGGGCCGCAACTGAAAGGGATGAGCAGTTCTTC.

CDR3 sequence (DNA): TGTGCCAGTAGTCCCGCGGGGGGCCGTACCGGGGAGCTGTTTTTT. Its translation is CASSPAGGRTGELFF. The chain has TRBV19 and TRBJ2-2, with TRBD2 matching 8 bases. This CDR3 spans 15 amino acids. In germline, CDR1 is LNHDA, CDR2 SQIVND (reference sequence). Germline trimming cut 5 bases from V and 5 bases from J; bases unmatched to any gene: 7.

The chain couples TRBV30 to TRBJ2-6; no definite D call. This CDR3 is built from 18 residues. CDR1 and CDR2 from the germline V gene are GTSNPN and SVGIG (reference sequence). Trimming cost V 0 bases and J 1 base, with 16 bases left between them. DNA for the CDR3: TGTGCCTGGAGTGTACTTTCTCTTTCGGTTTCTGGGGCCAACGTCCTGACTTTC. Protein sequence: CAWSVLSLSVSGANVLTF.

The chain links TRBV6-5 to TRBJ2-6, with D hard to call. The CDR3 sequence is 13 residues long. Germline CDR1 and CDR2: MNHEY and SVGAGI. V gave up 4 bases and J gave up 2 bases, with 3 bases separating them. The chain's CDR3 is CASSLAGANVLTF. The CDR3 DNA sequence: TGTGCCAGCAGTTTAGCTGGGGCCAACGTCCTGACTTTC.

The chain recombines TRBV7-9 with TRBJ2-7; a possible D gene is TRBD1 (6 bases). V dropped 4 bases and J dropped 2 bases, with 12 bases sitting between them. The length of the CDR3 is 14 residues. Germline CDR1 reads SEHNR; CDR2 reads FQNEAQ (reference sequence). The CDR3 DNA follows: TGTGCCAGCAGCTATACAGGGTCCCCCTACGAGCAGTACTTC. Translation gives CASSYTGSPYEQYF.